The 5 T cell receptor beta chains presented below share a single source sample, sequenced in a study of blood T cell repertoires in COVID-19. TCRdb's table, derived via immunoSEQ multiplex PCR, lists solely in-frame clones and lacks some. Found here are about 70,000 clones, around 89% of them singletons; the top ten hold 2.5% to 3%. Sequences were obtained from peripheral blood. The origin of the receptors is a man aged 50 or older with acute or convalescent COVID-19.

This chain connects TRBV28 to TRBJ1-4, with 9 bases identical to TRBD1. The CDR3 extends over 15 amino acids. Germline V gene lookup returns CDR1 MDHEN and CDR2 SYDVKM. With V trimmed by 6 bases and J by 4 bases, 6 bases remained unmatched. The DNA of the CDR3 is TGTGCCAGCAGCCCACAGGGGGCGCGTAATGAAAAACTGTTTTTT. Protein sequence: CASSPQGARNEKLFF.

The rearrangement links TRBV11-2 to TRBJ2-7, with 10 nucleotides matching TRBD2. The CDR3 is 14 residues long. V lost 1 base and J lost 5; bases outside the gene matches: 2. Germline V gene lookup returns CDR1 SGHAT and CDR2 FQNNGV. The CDR3 nucleotides are TGTGCCAGCAGCTTAGTACTAGCGGGGAACGAGCAGTACTTC. Amino acids: CASSLVLAGNEQYF.

V is TRBV30 and J is TRBJ1-5; 9 nucleotides line up with TRBD1. Germline CDR1 reads GTSNPN; CDR2 reads SVGIG (reference sequence). The CDR3 totals 15 residues. After removal of 2 bases from V and 4 bases from J, the junction contained 6 bases not matched to a gene. The CDR3 is CAWSPGQGKNQPQHF. Here the CDR3 DNA reads TGTGCCTGGAGTCCCGGACAGGGGAAGAATCAGCCCCAGCATTTT.

This chain joins TRBV21-1 and TRBJ2-1; TRBD1, the table's D call, was not compared with the DNA. TRBV21-1 represents a pseudogene. This CDR3 spans 15 amino acids. CDR3 bases: TGTGCCAGCAGGAACGCAGGGGATCGGGACAATGAGCAGTTCTTC. Its translation: CASRNAGDRDNEQFF.

The V gene is TRBV18, the J gene TRBJ1-1; D is perhaps TRBD1 (6 bases). V was cut by 5 bases and J by 1 base, with 14 bases left in between. This CDR3 is built from 15 residues. From germline, CDR1 is KGHSH and CDR2 LQKENI. The CDR3 reads CASSNPGTKNTEAFF. The CDR3, as DNA: TGTGCCAGCTCAAATCCCGGGACAAAGAACACTGAAGCTTTCTTT.